The clone carrying this TCR beta chain was observed at least ten times. Its antigen is undetermined. The data originate from a study of T cells in Graves' hyperthyroidism and ophthalmopathy. The source material, RNA transcripts, was used to amplify TCR beta CDR3 regions. HTBI primers were employed in a first-round RT-PCR of the TCR CDR3. Each CDR3 protein gets one entry after TCRdb re-called the multiplex PCR reads with MiXCR. The data show about 570,000 distinct CDR3 sequences, more than 45% seen once. With 6 bases clipped from V and 4 bases from J, the junction kept 12 bases outside the gene matches. Germline CDR1 and CDR2: MNHEY and SVGAGI. This CDR3 has 16 residues. Study-wide findings and caveats: The model anticipated ophthalmopathy a median approximately 6.6 months pre-onset. A model using 13 V-J features told ophthalmopathy apart from stable hyperthyroidism.

Uncontrolled infection, other autoimmune disease, pregnancy or lactation excluded patients. This rearrangement joins TRBV6-5 to TRBJ1-5, with TRBD1 matching over 7 bases. The source is an adult woman with Graves' disease, either hyperthyroidism or ophthalmopathy (not recorded which). Sequences were obtained from peripheral blood or thyroid tissue (not recorded which). This CDR3 is CASSSRPGQPNQPQHF. The CDR3 DNA sequence: TGTGCCAGCAGCTCTCGACCGGGACAGCCAAATCAGCCCCAGCATTTT.